Each of the 18 T cell receptor beta chains below was sequenced from the same sample in a study of blood T cell repertoires in COVID-19. Repertoires were generated with immunoSEQ multiplex PCR, while TCRdb's copy carries only in-frame clones and drops some. The sample lists approximately 88,000 clones, about 78% occurring once. The sample consisted of peripheral blood. Receptors were obtained from a man aged 50-60 years who had recovered from COVID-19.

The rearrangement joins TRBV5-1 to TRBJ2-5; D not certain. The CDR3 totals 12 residues. Trimming cost V 4 bases and J 1 base, with 5 bases left between them. Germline V gene sequence: CDR1 SGHRS, CDR2 YFSETQ. The DNA for the CDR3 is TGCGCCAGCAGCCCCCTCCAAGAGACCCAGTACTTC. Translated, it gives CASSPLQETQYF.

The chain carries TRBV10-3 and TRBJ2-5; 14 bases line up with TRBD2. After removal of 4 bases from V and 3 bases from J, the junction contained 1 base not matched to a gene. The CDR3 has 15 amino acids. Looked up from germline, CDR1 is ENHRY and CDR2 is SYGVKD. As DNA, the CDR3 is TGTGCCATCAGTGGACTAGCGGGGGGGAAAGAGACCCAGTACTTC. Translating gives CAISGLAGGKETQYF.

The sample holds one count of this clone. This sequence joins TRBV18 and TRBJ2-7; 8 bases agree with TRBD1. The ends lost 2 bases at V and 3 bases at J; junction bases unmatched: 3. Germline values: CDR1 KGHSH, CDR2 LQKENI. CDR3 length: 14 amino acids. CDR3 DNA: TGTGCCAGCTCACCAGCGACAGGGGACTACGAGCAGTACTTC. Translation gives CASSPATGDYEQYF. Supplemented by reference TRBV18 and TRBJ2-7, the full variable domain reads NAGVMQNPRHLVRRRGQEARLRCSPMKGHSHVYWYRQLPEEGLKFMVYLQKENIIDESGMPKERFSAEFPKEGPSILRIQQVVRGDSAAYFCASSPATGDYEQYFGPGTRLTVT.

The rearrangement links TRBV11-2 to TRBJ2-4; TRBD2 is a possible D gene (6 bases). Trimming left V 2 bases short and J 0 bases short, with 14 bases between. Germline V gene sequence: CDR1 SGHAT, CDR2 FQNNGV. The CDR3 spans 17 residues. This CDR3 reads CASSLLSGGLAKNIQYF. CDR3 nucleotides: TGTGCCAGCAGCTTACTTAGCGGTGGACTAGCCAAAAACATTCAGTACTTC.

This CDR3 reads CASSSLLAGAYNEQFF. The CDR3 DNA is TGTGCCAGCTCATCCTTACTAGCGGGGGCCTACAATGAGCAGTTCTTC. The chain has TRBV18 and TRBJ2-1; 11 bases match TRBD2. CDR3 length equals 16 residues. Trimming at V came to 5 bases and at J to 2 bases, leaving 5 bases not matched to a gene. CDR1 is KGHSH and CDR2 is LQKENI in the germline V gene.

This chain links TRBV24-1 with TRBJ2-2; D might be TRBD2 (5 bases). V was pared by 7 bases and J by 5 bases, with 10 bases between. The CDR3 totals 13 residues. Per germline, CDR1 KGHDR and CDR2 SFDVKD. This chain's CDR3 is CATRGPGTGELFF. Written as DNA, the CDR3 is TGTGCCACCAGAGGTCCGGGAACCGGGGAGCTGTTTTTT.

This clone has just one count. J is TRBJ1-4 and V is TRBV11-2; the D gene is possibly TRBD1 (5 bases). The CDR3 runs to 12 residues. V shed 3 bases and J shed 11 bases, with 10 bases lying between them. Germline V gene sequence: CDR1 SGHAT, CDR2 FQNNGV. The CDR3: CASSFREGKLFF. CDR3 nucleotide sequence: TGTGCCAGCAGCTTCAGGGAGGGGAAACTGTTTTTT.

CDR3 nucleotides: TGTGCCATCAGCAGGGGCGGGGGCGGTTCCTACAATGAGCAGTTCTTC. It specifies CAISRGGGGSYNEQFF. The chain employs TRBV10-3 and TRBJ2-1, with D tentatively TRBD2 (7 bases). The germline CDR1 and CDR2 sequences are ENHRY and SYGVKD. CDR3 length: 16 amino acids. V lost 6 bases to trimming and J lost 1 base, with 16 bases between them.

This clone showed up just once. V usage is TRBV25-1 and J usage is TRBJ2-1; 10 nucleotides line up with TRBD2. Germline V gene sequence: CDR1 MGHDK, CDR2 SYGVNS. Trimming cost V 8 bases and J 7 bases; bases outside gene matches: 11. CDR3 length: 15 amino acids. CDR3 loop: CASFSSGRAGNEQFF. CDR3 DNA sequence: TGTGCCAGCTTCTCCAGCGGGAGGGCGGGGAATGAGCAGTTCTTC.

The chain's CDR3 is CASSKRAAYGYTF. CDR3 DNA: TGTGCCAGCAGTAAGAGGGCGGCCTATGGCTACACCTTC. This chain uses TRBV28 with TRBJ1-2; D unclear. Trimming stripped 5 bases from V and 4 bases from J, with 11 bases between. Germline V gene lookup returns CDR1 MDHEN and CDR2 SYDVKM. The CDR3 is 13 residues long.

V usage is TRBV10-3 and J usage is TRBJ1-3; tentative D call: TRBD1 (5 bases). The V end lost 0 bases, the J end lost 0 bases, and 15 bases lay between the germline ends. The CDR3 has 18 residues. Germline V gene lookup returns CDR1 ENHRY and CDR2 SYGVKD. CDR3 DNA: TGTGCCATCAGTGAGTCGTTAGGACACCCGAGCTCTGGAAACACCATATATTTT. Its translation is CAISESLGHPSSGNTIYF.

This clone appeared a single time. The gene calls are TRBV18 and TRBJ1-1, with D unresolved. The germline gives CDR1 KGHSH, CDR2 LQKENI. The V gene lost 3 bases and the J gene lost 1 base, with 15 bases spanning the gap. The CDR3 spans 16 residues. The CDR3 loop reads CASSPYPPLSNTEAFF. CDR3 nucleotide sequence: TGTGCCAGCTCACCCTACCCTCCGCTCTCGAACACTGAAGCTTTCTTT.

The chain employs TRBV6-5 and TRBJ2-5; TRBD2 agrees at 8 bases. V lost 2 bases and J lost 4; bases outside the gene matches: 6. Per germline, CDR1 MNHEY and CDR2 SVGAGI. There are 15 residues in the CDR3. The CDR3, as DNA: TGTGCCAGCAGTTACAACAGCGGGAGACGAGAGACCCAGTACTTC. It is translated as CASSYNSGRRETQYF.

This chain's CDR3 is CASSLEGTLDTQYF. The CDR3 DNA is TGTGCCAGCAGCTTAGAAGGGACTCTTGATACGCAGTATTTT. The chain recombines TRBV11-3 with TRBJ2-3; D might be TRBD2 (6 bases). Trimming pared 0 bases from V and 6 bases from J, leaving 10 bases between. Germline values: CDR1 SGHNT, CDR2 YENEEA. This CDR3 comprises 14 residues.

The table lists this clone with a few counts. This sequence joins TRBV3-1 (or the pseudogene TRBV3-2) and TRBJ1-1, with a weak D call TRBD1 (5 bases). V shed 4 bases and J shed 1 base, with 7 bases lying between them. Per germline, CDR1 LGHDT and CDR2 YNNKEL (reference sequence). The CDR3 is 13 residues long. The CDR3 coding sequence is TGTGCCAGCAGCCGAGGACAGAACACTGAAGCTTTCTTT. This gives the protein CASSRGQNTEAFF.

This chain links TRBV7-2 with TRBJ1-1, with D unresolved. The CDR3 runs 14 residues. V dropped 4 bases and J dropped 1 base, with 10 bases sitting between them. The germline V gene encodes CDR1 SGHTA and CDR2 FQGNSA. The CDR3 sequence is CASSSRLPNTEAFF. CDR3 DNA sequence: TGTGCCAGCAGCTCTCGACTGCCGAACACTGAAGCTTTCTTT.

This chain links TRBV7-2 with TRBJ1-2; D possibly corresponds to TRBD1 (5 bases). This CDR3 has 12 residues. CDR1 and CDR2 from the germline V gene are SGHTA and FQGNSA. V lost 9 bases to trimming and J lost 3 bases, with 11 bases between them. The CDR3 protein is CASRGGDYGYTF. Written as DNA, the CDR3 is TGTGCCAGTAGGGGCGGGGACTATGGCTACACCTTC.

J is TRBJ2-5 and V is TRBV7-9; D perhaps matches TRBD1 (5 bases). Germline V CDR1 and CDR2: SEHNR, FQNEAQ (reference sequence). This CDR3 region has 15 residues. With 1 base removed from V and 1 base from J, the gap between germline ends came to 10 bases. The CDR3 nucleotides read TGTGCCAGCAGCTTAGGGCCCAGGGCCCAAGAGACCCAGTACTTC. The encoded protein is CASSLGPRAQETQYF.